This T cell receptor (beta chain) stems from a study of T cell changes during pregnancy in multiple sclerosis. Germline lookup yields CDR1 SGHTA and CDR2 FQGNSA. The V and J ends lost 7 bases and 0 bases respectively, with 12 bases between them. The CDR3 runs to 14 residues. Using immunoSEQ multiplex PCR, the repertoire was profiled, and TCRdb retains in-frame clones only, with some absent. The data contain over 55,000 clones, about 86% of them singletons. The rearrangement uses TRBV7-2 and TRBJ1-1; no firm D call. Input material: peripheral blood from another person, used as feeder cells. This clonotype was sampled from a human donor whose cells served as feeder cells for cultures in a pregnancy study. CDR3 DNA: TGTGCCAGCACCCTATCCCCATTGAACACTGAAGCTTTCTTT. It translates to CASTLSPLNTEAFF.